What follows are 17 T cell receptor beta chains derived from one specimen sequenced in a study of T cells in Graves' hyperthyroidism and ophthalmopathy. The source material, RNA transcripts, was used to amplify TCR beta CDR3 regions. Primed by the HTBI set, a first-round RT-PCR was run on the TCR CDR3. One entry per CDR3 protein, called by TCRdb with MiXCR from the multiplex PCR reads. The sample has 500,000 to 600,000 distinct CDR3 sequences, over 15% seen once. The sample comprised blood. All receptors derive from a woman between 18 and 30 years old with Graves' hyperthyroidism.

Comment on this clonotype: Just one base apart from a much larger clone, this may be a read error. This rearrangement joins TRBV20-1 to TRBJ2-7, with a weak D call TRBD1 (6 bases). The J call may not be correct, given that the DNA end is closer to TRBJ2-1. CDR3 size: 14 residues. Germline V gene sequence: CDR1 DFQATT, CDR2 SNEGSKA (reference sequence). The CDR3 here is CSARVDRSSYEQFF. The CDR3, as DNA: TGCAGTGCTAGAGTTGACAGGTCCTCCTACGAGCAGTTCTTC.

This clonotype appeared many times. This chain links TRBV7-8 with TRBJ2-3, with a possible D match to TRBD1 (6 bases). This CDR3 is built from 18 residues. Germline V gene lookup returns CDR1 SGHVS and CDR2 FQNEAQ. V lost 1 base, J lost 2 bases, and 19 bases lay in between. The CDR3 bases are TGTGCCAGCAGCTTAGGCAGGGCAGGGGAGCTACTCACAGATACGCAGTATTTT. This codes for CASSLGRAGELLTDTQYF.

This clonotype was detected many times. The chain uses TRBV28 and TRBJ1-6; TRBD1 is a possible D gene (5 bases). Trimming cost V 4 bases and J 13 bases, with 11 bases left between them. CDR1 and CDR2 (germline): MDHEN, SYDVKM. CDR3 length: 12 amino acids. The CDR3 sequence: CASSYSRDPLHF. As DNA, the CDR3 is TGTGCCAGCAGTTATAGTAGGGACCCCCTCCACTTT.

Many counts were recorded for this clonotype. The CDR3 spells CASSPGGRWGTEAFF. The CDR3 region has the DNA TGTGCCAGCAGCCCGGGGGGCCGGTGGGGGACTGAAGCTTTCTTT. The V gene is TRBV11-3, the J gene TRBJ1-1; D is possibly TRBD1 (6 bases). V gave up 5 bases and J gave up 5 bases, with 18 bases separating them. This CDR3 spans 15 amino acids. CDR1 and CDR2 (germline): SGHNT, YENEEA.

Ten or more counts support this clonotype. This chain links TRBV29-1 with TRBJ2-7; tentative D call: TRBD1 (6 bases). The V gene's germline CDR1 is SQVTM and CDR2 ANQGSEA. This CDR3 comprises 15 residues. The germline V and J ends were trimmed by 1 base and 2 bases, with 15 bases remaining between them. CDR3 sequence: CSVEGPEQGPYEQYF. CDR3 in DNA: TGCAGCGTTGAAGGCCCTGAACAGGGCCCCTACGAGCAGTACTTC.

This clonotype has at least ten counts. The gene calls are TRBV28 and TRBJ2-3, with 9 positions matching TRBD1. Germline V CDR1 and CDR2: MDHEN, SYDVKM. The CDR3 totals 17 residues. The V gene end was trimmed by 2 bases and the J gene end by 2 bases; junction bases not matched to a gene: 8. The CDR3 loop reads CASSLELWDRDTDTQYF. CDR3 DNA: TGTGCCAGCAGTTTAGAGTTGTGGGACAGGGACACAGATACGCAGTATTTT. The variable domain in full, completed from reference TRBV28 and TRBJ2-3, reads DVKVTQSSRYLVKRTGEKVFLECVQDMDHENMFWYRQDPGLGLRLIYFSYDVKMKEKGDIPEGYSVSREKKERFSLILESASTNQTSMYLCASSLELWDRDTDTQYFGPGTRLTVL.

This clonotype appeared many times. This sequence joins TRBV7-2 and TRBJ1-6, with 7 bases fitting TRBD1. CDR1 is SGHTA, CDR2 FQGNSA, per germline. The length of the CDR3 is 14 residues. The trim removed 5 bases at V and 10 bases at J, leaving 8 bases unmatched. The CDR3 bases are TGTGCCAGCAGCCTGACGACAGGGAACTCACCCCTCCACTTT. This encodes CASSLTTGNSPLHF.

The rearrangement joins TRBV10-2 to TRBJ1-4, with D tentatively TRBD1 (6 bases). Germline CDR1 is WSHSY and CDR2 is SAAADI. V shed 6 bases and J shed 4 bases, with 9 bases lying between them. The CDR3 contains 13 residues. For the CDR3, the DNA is TGCGCCAGCAGAAGGGGGTTTAATGAAAAACTGTTTTTT. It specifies CASRRGFNEKLFF.

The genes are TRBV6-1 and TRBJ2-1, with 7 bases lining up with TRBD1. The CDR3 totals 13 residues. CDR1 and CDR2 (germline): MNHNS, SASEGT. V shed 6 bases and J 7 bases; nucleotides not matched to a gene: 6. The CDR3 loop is CASRNRGDNEQFF. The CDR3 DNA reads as TGTGCCAGCAGGAACAGGGGAGATAATGAGCAGTTCTTC.

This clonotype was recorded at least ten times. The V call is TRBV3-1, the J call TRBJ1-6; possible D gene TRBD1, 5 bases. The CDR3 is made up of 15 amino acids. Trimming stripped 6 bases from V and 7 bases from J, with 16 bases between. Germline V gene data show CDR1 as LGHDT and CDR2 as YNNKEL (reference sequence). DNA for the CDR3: TGTGCCAGCAGGGACCGGGGCAACGGAAATTCACCCCTCCACTTT. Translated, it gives CASRDRGNGNSPLHF.

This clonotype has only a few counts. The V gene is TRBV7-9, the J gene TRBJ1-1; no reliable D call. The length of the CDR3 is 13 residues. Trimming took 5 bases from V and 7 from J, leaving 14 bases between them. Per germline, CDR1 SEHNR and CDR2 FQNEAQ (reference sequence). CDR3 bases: TGTGCCAGCAGCCCACTATATTACGGTGAAGCTTTCTTT. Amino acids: CASSPLYYGEAFF. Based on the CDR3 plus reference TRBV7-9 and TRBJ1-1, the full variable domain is DTGVSQNPRHKITKRGQNVTFRCDPISEHNRLYWYRQTLGQGPEFLTYFQNEAQLEKSRLLSDRFSAERPKGSFSTLEIQRTEQGDSAMYLCASSPLYYGEAFFGQGTRLTVV.

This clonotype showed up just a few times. The CDR3 protein is CASSIRGSGGNNEQFF. CDR3 sequence (DNA): TGTGCCAGTAGTATTAGGGGCAGCGGAGGGAACAATGAGCAGTTCTTC. The chain is built from TRBV19 and TRBJ2-1; maybe TRBD2 (6 bases). Between the trimmed V and J ends, which lost 3 bases and 5 bases, there was a span of 17 bases. In germline, CDR1 is LNHDA, CDR2 SQIVND (reference sequence). CDR3 length: 16 residues.

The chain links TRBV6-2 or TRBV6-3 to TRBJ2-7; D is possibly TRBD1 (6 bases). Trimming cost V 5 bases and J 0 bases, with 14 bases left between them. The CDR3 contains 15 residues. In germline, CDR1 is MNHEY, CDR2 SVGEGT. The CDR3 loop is CASSPSWDNSYEQYF. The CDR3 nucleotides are TGTGCCAGCAGTCCTTCATGGGACAACTCCTACGAGCAGTACTTC.

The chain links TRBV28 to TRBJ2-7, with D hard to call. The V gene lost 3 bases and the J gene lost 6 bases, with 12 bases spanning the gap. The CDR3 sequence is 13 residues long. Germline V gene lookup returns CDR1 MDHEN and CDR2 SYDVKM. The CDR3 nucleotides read TGTGCCAGCAGTTTTTTAGGAATCTCCGAGCAGTACTTC. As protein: CASSFLGISEQYF.

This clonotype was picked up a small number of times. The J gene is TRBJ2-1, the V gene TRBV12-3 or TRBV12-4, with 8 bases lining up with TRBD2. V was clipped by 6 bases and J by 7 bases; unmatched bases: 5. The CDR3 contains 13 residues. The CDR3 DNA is TGTGCCAGCAGGGGACTAGTGGTTAATGAGCAGTTCTTC. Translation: CASRGLVVNEQFF.

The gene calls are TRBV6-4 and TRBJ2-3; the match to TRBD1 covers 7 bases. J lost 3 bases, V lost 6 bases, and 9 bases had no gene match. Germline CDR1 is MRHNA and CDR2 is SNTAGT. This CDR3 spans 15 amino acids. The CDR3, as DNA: TGTGCCAGCAGACAGACGGGACAGCAGACAGATACGCAGTATTTT. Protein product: CASRQTGQQTDTQYF.

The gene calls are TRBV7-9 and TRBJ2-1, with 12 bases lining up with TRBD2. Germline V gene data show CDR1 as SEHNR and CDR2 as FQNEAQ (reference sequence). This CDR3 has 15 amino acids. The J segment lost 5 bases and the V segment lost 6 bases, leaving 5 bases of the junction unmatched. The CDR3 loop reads CASRDGLAGHNEQFF. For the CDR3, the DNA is TGTGCCAGCAGAGACGGACTAGCGGGGCACAATGAGCAGTTCTTC.